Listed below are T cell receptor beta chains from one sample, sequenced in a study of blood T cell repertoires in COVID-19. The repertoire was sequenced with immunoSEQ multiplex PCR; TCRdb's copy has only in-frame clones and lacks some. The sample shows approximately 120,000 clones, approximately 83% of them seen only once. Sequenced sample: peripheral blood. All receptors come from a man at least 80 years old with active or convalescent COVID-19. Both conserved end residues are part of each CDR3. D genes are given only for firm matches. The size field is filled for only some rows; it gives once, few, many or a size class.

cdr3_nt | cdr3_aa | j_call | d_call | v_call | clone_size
TGTGCCAGCAGCTTAGGGACAGGGAATCAGCCCCAGCATTTT | CASSLGTGNQPQHF | TRBJ1-5 | TRBD1 | TRBV7-2 | -
TGCGCCAGCAGCCGGGGAGATACCTTAGCTAACTATGGCTACACCTTC | CASSRGDTLANYGYTF | TRBJ1-2 | - | TRBV4-1 | -
TGTGCCAGTACGTGGAGGAACACTGAAGCTTTCTTT | CASTWRNTEAFF | TRBJ1-1 | - | TRBV19 | -
TGTGCCAGCAGCCCCTCAGCGGGGGCCTACAATGAGCAGTTCTTC | CASSPSAGAYNEQFF | TRBJ2-1 | TRBD2 | TRBV6-5 | -
TGTGCCAGCAGTTTTGAGGGAAACTACGAGCAGTACTTC | CASSFEGNYEQYF | TRBJ2-7 | - | TRBV12-3/TRBV12-4 | -
TGTGCCAGCAGGGCGGGGGCGCAGACCTACAATGAGCAGTTCTTC | CASRAGAQTYNEQFF | TRBJ2-1 | - | TRBV6-5 | -
TGTGCCAGCAGCGTAGCCCCAGGGGGCTCCTACGAGCAGTACTTC | CASSVAPGGSYEQYF | TRBJ2-7 | TRBD1 | TRBV9 | -
TGTGCCAGCAGCCAAGATCCGACGGGACTAGCGAGCACAGATACGCAGTATTTT | CASSQDPTGLASTDTQYF | TRBJ2-3 | TRBD2 | TRBV3-1/TRBV3-2 | -
TGTGCCAGCAGCCAAGTCCGAGATACGCAGTATTTT | CASSQVRDTQYF | TRBJ2-3 | - | TRBV3-1/TRBV3-2 | -
TGTGCCAGCAGTGTGGAGGGTCGCGAGCAGTACTTC | CASSVEGREQYF | TRBJ2-7 | - | TRBV2 | few
TGTGCCAGCAGCTTTGGGGACAGCCGTAATCAGCCCCAGCATTTT | CASSFGDSRNQPQHF | TRBJ1-5 | TRBD1 | TRBV7-9 | -
TGTGCCAGCAGCCCCCCCGGGGTAGGCACTGAAGCTTTCTTT | CASSPPGVGTEAFF | TRBJ1-1 | - | TRBV9 | once
TGTGCCAGCAGCCCAGGGGGAACCGGGGAGCTGTTTTTT | CASSPGGTGELFF | TRBJ2-2 | TRBD1 | TRBV5-4 | -
TGTGCCATCAGCCGACGGGAGAATTTCTACGAGCAGTACTTC | CAISRRENFYEQYF | TRBJ2-7 | - | TRBV10-3 | -
TGTGCCAGCAGCCACACCGGGACAGGGGAAGAGACCCAGTACTTC | CASSHTGTGEETQYF | TRBJ2-5 | TRBD1 | TRBV25-1 | -
TGTGCCAGCAGCTTACAGGGGGCGACAGATACGCAGTATTTT | CASSLQGATDTQYF | TRBJ2-3 | TRBD1 | TRBV11-3 | -
TGTGCCAGTAGTGCCCTCGACAGGGGGGTGAACTATGGCTACACCTTC | CASSALDRGVNYGYTF | TRBJ1-2 | TRBD1 | TRBV19 | -
TGCGCCAGCAGCTTGGGACAAGGCTCTGGGGCCAACGTCCTGACTTTC | CASSLGQGSGANVLTF | TRBJ2-6 | - | TRBV5-1 | -
TGTGCCAGCAGCTTCGACAGGGGAGAGAGGGAAAAACTGTTTTTT | CASSFDRGEREKLFF | TRBJ1-4 | TRBD1 | TRBV7-2 | -
TGTGCCTGGAGGGGACAGGACTTAGGAACCCAGTACTTC | CAWRGQDLGTQYF | TRBJ2-5 | TRBD1 | TRBV30 | -
TGTGCCAGCAGCGTCGGACAGGGGGCGATCAATGAGCAGTTCTTC | CASSVGQGAINEQFF | TRBJ2-1 | TRBD1 | TRBV9 | -
TGTGCCACCAGTGATTGGACTAGCGGGAGCATAGAGGCGGGCATGTTTTTT | CATSDWTSGSIEAGMFF | TRBJ2-2 | TRBD2 | TRBV24-1 | -
TGTGCCAGCACTCCAGGGCCCGGGGAGCTGTTTTTT | CASTPGPGELFF | TRBJ2-2 | - | TRBV28 | -
TGTGCCAGCAGTTCCGGACAAGTTTCCTACGAGCAGTACTTC | CASSSGQVSYEQYF | TRBJ2-7 | - | TRBV6-5 | -
TGTGCCACCAGCAGAGGAAGAGGACAGGGGCCTGGAGAGCAGTACTTC | CATSRGRGQGPGEQYF | TRBJ2-7 | TRBD1 | TRBV15 | -
TGCAGCTCATCACTAGCGGGAGCCCACAATGAGCAGTTCTTC | CSSSLAGAHNEQFF | TRBJ2-1 | TRBD2 | TRBV29-1 | -
TGTGCCAGCAGCTCCATTTTTAGGCAGCGAGGGACTGAAGCTTTCTTT | CASSSIFRQRGTEAFF | TRBJ1-1 | - | TRBV5-5 | -
TGTGCCAGCAGCGTAGAACTAAACACTGAAGCTTTCTTT | CASSVELNTEAFF | TRBJ1-1 | - | TRBV9 | -
TGTGCCAGCAGCCCGCGAATGGGCGGCTACACCTTC | CASSPRMGGYTF | TRBJ1-2 | - | TRBV7-6 | once
TGCGCCAGCACCGGGAGTGCAGATACGCAGTATTTT | CASTGSADTQYF | TRBJ2-3 | - | TRBV5-1 | -
TGTGCCAGCAGCCCCACTTATATTTCCGAGGCTGAGCAGTTCTTC | CASSPTYISEAEQFF | TRBJ2-1 | - | TRBV7-2 | -
TGTGCCAGCAGTCCACGACAGGGTCGGACTGAAGCTTTCTTT | CASSPRQGRTEAFF | TRBJ1-1 | TRBD1 | TRBV6-5 | -
TGCGCCAGCAGCTTGACGGGGGGCCGCAACGAGCAGTACTTC | CASSLTGGRNEQYF | TRBJ2-7 | - | TRBV5-1 | -
TGTGCCAGCAGTCAACAGGGTGGCACCGGGGAGCTGTTTTTT | CASSQQGGTGELFF | TRBJ2-2 | - | TRBV5-4 | -
TGTGCCAGCAGGGCCAGATCCTACGAGCAGTACTTC | CASRARSYEQYF | TRBJ2-7 | - | TRBV6-5 | -
TGTGCCACCAGCAGAGATCTCCTAGGCAGCTCCTACGAGCAGTACTTC | CATSRDLLGSSYEQYF | TRBJ2-7 | - | TRBV15 | -
TGTGCCAGCAGCTCAGGGACAGGGCTCCCTTCCTACGAGCAGTACTTC | CASSSGTGLPSYEQYF | TRBJ2-7 | TRBD1 | TRBV5-6 | -
TGTGCCAGCAGCTCACAGGGTATTCGGGAGACCCAGTACTTC | CASSSQGIRETQYF | TRBJ2-5 | - | TRBV3-1/TRBV3-2 | -
TGTGCCACCAGTGATTTGCCTGGGACAGGGGGCAACGAGCAGTACTTC | CATSDLPGTGGNEQYF | TRBJ2-7 | TRBD1 | TRBV24-1 | -
TGTGCCAGCAGTTTAGCGGGAGCCCAAGAGACCCAGTACTTC | CASSLAGAQETQYF | TRBJ2-5 | TRBD2 | TRBV6-5 | once
TGTGCCAGCAGCCCGACGGGAGGGCGGGGTAATTCACCCCTCCACTTT | CASSPTGGRGNSPLHF | TRBJ1-6 | - | TRBV5-4 | -
TGTGCCAGCAGCTTAGAGGGGACTAGCGGGAACTACAATGAGCAGTTCTTC | CASSLEGTSGNYNEQFF | TRBJ2-1 | TRBD2 | TRBV11-3 | -